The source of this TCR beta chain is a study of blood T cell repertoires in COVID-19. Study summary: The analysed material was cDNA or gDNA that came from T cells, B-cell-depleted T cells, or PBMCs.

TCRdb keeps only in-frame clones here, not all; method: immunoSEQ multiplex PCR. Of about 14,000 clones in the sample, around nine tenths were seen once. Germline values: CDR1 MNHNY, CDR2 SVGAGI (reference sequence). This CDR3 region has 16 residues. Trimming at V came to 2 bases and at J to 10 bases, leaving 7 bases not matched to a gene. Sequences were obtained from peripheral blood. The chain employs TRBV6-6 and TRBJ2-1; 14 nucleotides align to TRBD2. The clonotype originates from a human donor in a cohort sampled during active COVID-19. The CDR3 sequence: CASSYLTSGGAGEQFF. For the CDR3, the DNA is TGTGCCAGCAGTTACCTGACTAGCGGGGGGGCCGGGGAGCAGTTCTTC.